This T cell receptor (beta chain) derives from a study of Ad26.COV2.S vaccination and SARS-CoV-2 variants. Regarding this clone: Its antigen remains unknown.

Findings of the study overall: Total T cell responses may have been underestimated by the TCR breadth and depth analyses. Responses of spike-specific T cells (both CD8+ and CD4+) reportedly showed substantial breadth after vaccination.

Described treatment: some 20 received Ad26.COV2.S at low or high dose, single or two shots; 5 received placebo; per-sample allocation not given. All samples were drawn on day 63, counting from the first vaccine or placebo injection. Donation came from an adult in Boston who was aged 18-55 years. V gave up 8 bases and J gave up 9 bases, with 22 bases separating them. The CDR3 spans 15 residues. Germline lookup yields CDR1 KGHDR and CDR2 SFDVKD. This table comes from immunoSEQ multiplex PCR, and its TCRdb copy is limited to in-frame clones, with some not included. The sample includes around 500,000 clones, around 89% of them seen just once.

The sequence was collected from a person between 18 and 60 years old who received the Ad26.COV2.S COVID-19 vaccine or a placebo. The source material was peripheral blood, sampled in a trial of Ad26.COV2.S vaccine versus placebo. The chain has TRBV24-1 and TRBJ2-4; a weak D match, TRBD2 (6 bases). The CDR3 nucleotides are TGTGCCACCATTTCCCGTCATGGCTTGGGGGGCATTCAGTACTTC. This gives the protein CATISRHGLGGIQYF.